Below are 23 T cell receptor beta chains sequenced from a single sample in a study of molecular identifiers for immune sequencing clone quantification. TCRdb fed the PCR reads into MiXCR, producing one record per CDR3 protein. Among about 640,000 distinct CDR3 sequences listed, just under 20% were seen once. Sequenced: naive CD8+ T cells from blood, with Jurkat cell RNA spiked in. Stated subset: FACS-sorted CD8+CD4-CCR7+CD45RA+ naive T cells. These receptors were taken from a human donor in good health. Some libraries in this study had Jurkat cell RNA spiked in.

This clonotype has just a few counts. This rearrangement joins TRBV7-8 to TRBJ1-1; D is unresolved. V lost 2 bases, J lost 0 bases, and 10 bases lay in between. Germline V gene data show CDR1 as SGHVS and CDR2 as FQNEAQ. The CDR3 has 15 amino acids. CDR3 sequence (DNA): TGTGCCAGCAGCTTAATTCCCCCTATGAACACTGAAGCTTTCTTT. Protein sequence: CASSLIPPMNTEAFF.

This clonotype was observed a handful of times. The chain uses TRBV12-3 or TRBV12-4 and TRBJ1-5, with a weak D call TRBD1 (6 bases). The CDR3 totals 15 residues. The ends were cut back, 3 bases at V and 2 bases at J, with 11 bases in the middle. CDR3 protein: CASSLGGYGNQPQHF. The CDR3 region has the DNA TGTGCCAGCAGTTTGGGGGGCTATGGCAATCAGCCCCAGCATTTT.

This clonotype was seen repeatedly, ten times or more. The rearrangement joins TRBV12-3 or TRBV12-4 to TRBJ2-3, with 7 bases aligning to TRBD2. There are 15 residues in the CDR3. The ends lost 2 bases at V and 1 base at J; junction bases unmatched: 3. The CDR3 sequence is CASSLKLAGTDTQYF. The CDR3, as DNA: TGTGCCAGCAGTTTAAAGCTAGCGGGCACAGATACGCAGTATTTT.

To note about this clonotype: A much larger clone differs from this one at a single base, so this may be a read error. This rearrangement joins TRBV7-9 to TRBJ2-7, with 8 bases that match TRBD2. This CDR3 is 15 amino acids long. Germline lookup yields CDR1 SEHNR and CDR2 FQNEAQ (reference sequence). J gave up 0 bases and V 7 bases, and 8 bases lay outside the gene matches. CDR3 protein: CASNPPRGASYEQYF. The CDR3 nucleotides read TGTGCCAGCAACCCCCCGCGGGGGGCCTCCTACGAGCAGTACTTC. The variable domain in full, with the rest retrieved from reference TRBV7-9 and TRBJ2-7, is DTGVSQNPRHKITKRGQNVTFRCDPISEHNRLYWYRQTLGQGPEFLTYFQNEAQLEKSRLLSDRFSAERPKGSFSTLEIQRTEQGDSAMYLCASNPPRGASYEQYFGPGTRLTVT.

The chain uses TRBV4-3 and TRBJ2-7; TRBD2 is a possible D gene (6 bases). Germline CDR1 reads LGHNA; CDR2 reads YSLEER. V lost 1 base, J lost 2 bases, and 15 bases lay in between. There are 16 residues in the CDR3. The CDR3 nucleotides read TGCGCCAGCAGCCAAGCATCCCGGGGAGGCGCCTACGAGCAGTACTTC. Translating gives CASSQASRGGAYEQYF.

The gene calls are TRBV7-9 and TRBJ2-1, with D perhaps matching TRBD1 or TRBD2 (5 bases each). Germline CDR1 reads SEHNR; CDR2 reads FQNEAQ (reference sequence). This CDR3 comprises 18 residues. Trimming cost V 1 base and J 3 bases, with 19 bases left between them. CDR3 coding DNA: TGTGCCAGCAGCTTAGTCCCTGGGGCAGGGACCATCTACAATGAGCAGTTCTTC. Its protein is CASSLVPGAGTIYNEQFF. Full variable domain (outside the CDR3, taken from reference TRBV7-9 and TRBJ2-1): DTGVSQNPRHKITKRGQNVTFRCDPISEHNRLYWYRQTLGQGPEFLTYFQNEAQLEKSRLLSDRFSAERPKGSFSTLEIQRTEQGDSAMYLCASSLVPGAGTIYNEQFFGPGTRLTVL.

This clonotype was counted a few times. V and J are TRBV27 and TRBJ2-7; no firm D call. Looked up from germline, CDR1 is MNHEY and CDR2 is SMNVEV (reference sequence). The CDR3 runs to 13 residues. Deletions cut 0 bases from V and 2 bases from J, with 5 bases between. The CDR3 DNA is TGTGCCAGCAGTTTATCCCCAACCTACGAGCAGTACTTC. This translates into CASSLSPTYEQYF.

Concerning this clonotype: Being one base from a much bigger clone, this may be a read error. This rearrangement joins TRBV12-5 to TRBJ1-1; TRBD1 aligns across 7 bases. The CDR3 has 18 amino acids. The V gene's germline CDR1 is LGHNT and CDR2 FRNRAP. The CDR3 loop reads CASGLPQGRIVTNTAAFF. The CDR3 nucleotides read TGTGCTAGTGGTTTGCCACAGGGGAGAATAGTAACGAACACTGCAGCTTTCTTT.

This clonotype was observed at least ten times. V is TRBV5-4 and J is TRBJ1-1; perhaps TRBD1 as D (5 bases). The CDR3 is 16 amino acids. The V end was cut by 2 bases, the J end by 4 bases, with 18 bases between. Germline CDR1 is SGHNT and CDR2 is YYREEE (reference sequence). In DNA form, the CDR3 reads TGTGCCAGCAGCTTAGATAAACCGGGCCAGGGCACTGAAGCTTTCTTT. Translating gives CASSLDKPGQGTEAFF.

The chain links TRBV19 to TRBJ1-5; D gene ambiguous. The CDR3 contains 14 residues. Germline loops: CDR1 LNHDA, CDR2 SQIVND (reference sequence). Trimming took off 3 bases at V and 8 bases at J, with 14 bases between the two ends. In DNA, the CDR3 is TGTGCCAGTAGTATTGGTGGGAGCATGGAGCCCCAGCATTTT. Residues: CASSIGGSMEPQHF.

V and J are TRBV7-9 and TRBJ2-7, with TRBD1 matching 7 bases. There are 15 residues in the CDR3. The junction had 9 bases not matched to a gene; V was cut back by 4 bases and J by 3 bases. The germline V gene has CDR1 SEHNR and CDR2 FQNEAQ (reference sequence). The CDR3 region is CASSSAGGTNYEQYF. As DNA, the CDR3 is TGTGCCAGCAGCTCCGCAGGGGGAACCAACTACGAGCAGTACTTC. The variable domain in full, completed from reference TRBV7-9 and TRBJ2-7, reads DTGVSQNPRHKITKRGQNVTFRCDPISEHNRLYWYRQTLGQGPEFLTYFQNEAQLEKSRLLSDRFSAERPKGSFSTLEIQRTEQGDSAMYLCASSSAGGTNYEQYFGPGTRLTVT.

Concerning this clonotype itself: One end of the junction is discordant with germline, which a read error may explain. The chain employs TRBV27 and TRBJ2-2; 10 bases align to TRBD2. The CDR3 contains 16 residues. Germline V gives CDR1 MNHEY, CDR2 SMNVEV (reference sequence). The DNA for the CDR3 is TGTGCCAGCAGTTTAATAAGCGGGAGGGGTACCGGGGAGCTGGTTTTT. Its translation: CASSLISGRGTGELVF.

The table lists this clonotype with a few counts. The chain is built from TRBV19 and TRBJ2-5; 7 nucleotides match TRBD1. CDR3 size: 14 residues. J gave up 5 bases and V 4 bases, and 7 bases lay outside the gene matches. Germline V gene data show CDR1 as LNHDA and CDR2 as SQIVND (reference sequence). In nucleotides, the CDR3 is TGTGCCAGTAGTACGACAGGGTGGGATGAGACCCAGTACTTC. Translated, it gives CASSTTGWDETQYF.

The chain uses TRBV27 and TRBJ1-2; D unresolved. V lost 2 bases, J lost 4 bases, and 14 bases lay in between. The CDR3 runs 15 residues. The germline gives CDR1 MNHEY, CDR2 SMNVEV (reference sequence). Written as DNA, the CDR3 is TGTGCCAGCAGTTTAGGCCCGCCCTCCGCCTATGGCTACACCTTC. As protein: CASSLGPPSAYGYTF.

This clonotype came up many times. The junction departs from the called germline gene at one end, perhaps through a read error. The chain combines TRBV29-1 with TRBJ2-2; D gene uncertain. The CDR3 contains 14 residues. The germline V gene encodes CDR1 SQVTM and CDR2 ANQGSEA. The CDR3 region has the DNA TGCAGCGTGGAAGGAACGAGACCCACCGGGGAGCTGTTTTTT. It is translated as CSVEGTRPTGELFF.

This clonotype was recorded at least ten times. CDR3 sequence reads: CATGDEATDTQYF. Written as DNA, the CDR3 is TGTGCCACCGGGGACGAGGCAACAGATACGCAGTATTTT. The chain links TRBV6-5 to TRBJ2-3; possibly TRBD1 or TRBD2 for D (5 bases each). The ends were cut back, 10 bases at V and 3 bases at J, with 14 bases in the middle. CDR1 and CDR2 (germline): MNHEY, SVGAGI. The length of the CDR3 is 13 residues.

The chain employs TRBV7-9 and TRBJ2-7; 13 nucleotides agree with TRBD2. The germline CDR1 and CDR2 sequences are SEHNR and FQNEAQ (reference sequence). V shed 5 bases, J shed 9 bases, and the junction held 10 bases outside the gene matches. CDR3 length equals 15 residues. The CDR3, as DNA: TGTGCCAGCAGCCATGCGGGACTAGCGGGATGGGGGCAGTACTTC. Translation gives CASSHAGLAGWGQYF. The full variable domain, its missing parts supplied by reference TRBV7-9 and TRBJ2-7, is DTGVSQNPRHKITKRGQNVTFRCDPISEHNRLYWYRQTLGQGPEFLTYFQNEAQLEKSRLLSDRFSAERPKGSFSTLEIQRTEQGDSAMYLCASSHAGLAGWGQYFGPGTRLTVT.

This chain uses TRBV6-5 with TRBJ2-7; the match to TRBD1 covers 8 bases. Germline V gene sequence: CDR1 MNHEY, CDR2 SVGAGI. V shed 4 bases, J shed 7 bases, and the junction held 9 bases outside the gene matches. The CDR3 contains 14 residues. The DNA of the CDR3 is TGTGCCAGCAGTTGGACAGGGTCGATGGGGGAGCAGTACTTC. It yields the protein CASSWTGSMGEQYF.

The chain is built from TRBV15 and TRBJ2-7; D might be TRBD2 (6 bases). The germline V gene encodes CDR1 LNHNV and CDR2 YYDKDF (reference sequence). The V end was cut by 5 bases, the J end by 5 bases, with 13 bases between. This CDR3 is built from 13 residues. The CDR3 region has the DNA TGTGCCACCAGCTACGCAGGGAGGCACGAGCAGTACTTC. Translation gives CATSYAGRHEQYF.

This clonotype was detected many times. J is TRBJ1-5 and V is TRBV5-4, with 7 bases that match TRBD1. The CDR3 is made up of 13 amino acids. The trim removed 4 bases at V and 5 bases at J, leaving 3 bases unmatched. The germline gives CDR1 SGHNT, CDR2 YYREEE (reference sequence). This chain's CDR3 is CASSTGTDQPQHF. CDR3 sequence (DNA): TGTGCCAGCAGCACAGGGACAGATCAGCCCCAGCATTTT.

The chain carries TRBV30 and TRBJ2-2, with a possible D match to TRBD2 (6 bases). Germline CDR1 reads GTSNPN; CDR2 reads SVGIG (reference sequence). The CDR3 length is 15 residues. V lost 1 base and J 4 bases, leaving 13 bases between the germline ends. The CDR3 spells CAWSGWEAGTGELFF. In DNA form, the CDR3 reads TGTGCCTGGAGTGGATGGGAAGCGGGCACCGGGGAGCTGTTTTTT.

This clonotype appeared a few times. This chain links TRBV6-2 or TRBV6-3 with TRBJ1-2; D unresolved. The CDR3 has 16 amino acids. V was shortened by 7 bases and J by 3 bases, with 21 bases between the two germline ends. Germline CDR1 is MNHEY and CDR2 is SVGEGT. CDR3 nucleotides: TGTGCCAGCAATAGGCCCCAAAATTTCGGGGACTATGGCTACACCTTC. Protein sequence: CASNRPQNFGDYGYTF.

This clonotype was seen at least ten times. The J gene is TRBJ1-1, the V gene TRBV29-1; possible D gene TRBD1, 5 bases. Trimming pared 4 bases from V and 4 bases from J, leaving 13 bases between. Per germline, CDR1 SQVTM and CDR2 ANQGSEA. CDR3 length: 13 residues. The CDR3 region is CSVGPSRGTEAFF. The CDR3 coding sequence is TGCAGCGTTGGCCCGAGTAGGGGCACTGAAGCTTTCTTT.